These T cell receptor beta chains were read from a single sample in a study of OX40 agonist ivuxolimab in advanced cancers. Generated by immunoSEQ multiplex PCR, the TCRdb table keeps only in-frame clones and is missing some. The sample includes approximately 70,000 clones, 87% of them seen just once. Sample: CD4+ or CD8+ T cells sorted from blood, taken in a trial of the OX40 agonist ivuxolimab. All receptors derive from an adult with an advanced solid tumor such as melanoma, head and neck, liver or kidney cancer. The conserved cysteine and the conserved F or W are not part of the CDR3 here. The listing skips clone size in some rows; elsewhere it reads once, few, many or a size class.

-	TRBJ1-1	TRBV7-2	ASSLVGNQNTEAF
-	TRBJ1-5	TRBV27	ASSPFLGYSNQPQH
-	TRBJ1-4	TRBV7-9	ASASGGQTEKLF
-	TRBJ1-4	TRBV6-6	ASSTAEMLF
once	TRBJ2-1	TRBV5-1	ASSSREGRYEQF
-	TRBJ2-2	TRBV7-6	ASRGTAFGTGELF
-	TRBJ2-7	TRBV19	ASSFSQGPYEQY
once	TRBJ1-1	TRBV19	ASSDHAGRKASF
-	TRBJ1-6	TRBV5-4	ASSNAFREHSPLH
few	TRBJ1-3	TRBV7-6	ASSQTGNTIY
-	TRBJ2-7	TRBV6-1	ATMDEKKYEQY
-	TRBJ2-7	TRBV7-2	ASSLSGSRYEQY
once	TRBJ2-7	TRBV18	ASSPPGGTYEQY
-	TRBJ2-7	TRBV5-4	ASSSGQGHEQY
-	TRBJ2-3	TRBV6-1	ASSEWRGGTQY
few	TRBJ2-6	TRBV9	ASSVEGAGANVLT
-	TRBJ1-6	TRBV7-9	ASSLARESPLH
-	TRBJ2-7	TRBV19	ASSRAVSYEQY
-	TRBJ2-2	TRBV27	ASSLRPPGPNTGELF
-	TRBJ2-3	TRBV18	ASSPGGERTQY
-	TRBJ2-2	TRBV6-1	ASSSYTIRGGELF
-	TRBJ2-3	TRBV4-2	AASGTDRTDTQY
-	TRBJ2-7	TRBV7-6	ASSLAVVAGTYEQY
-	TRBJ1-2	TRBV2	ASSWTEGYGYT
once	TRBJ2-7	TRBV11-2	ASSPHRGTDEQY
-	TRBJ2-7	TRBV12-5	ASGSSGTYEQY
-	TRBJ2-7	TRBV19	ASSIGRANYEQY
once	TRBJ1-1	TRBV5-4	ASSSDRVAF
-	TRBJ2-1	TRBV19	ASRTDLYNEQF
-	TRBJ2-2	TRBV5-4	ASSLPGANTGELF
-	TRBJ2-2	TRBV19	ASTPGQSDTGELF
-	TRBJ2-1	TRBV5-1	ASSSRRGEGNEQF
-	TRBJ2-1	TRBV4-1	ASSGGSTLGYNEQF
-	TRBJ2-5	TRBV5-5	ASSLASGGTSVFETQY
-	TRBJ2-4	TRBV7-2	ASSLALIYSGRALGNIQY
-	TRBJ2-4	TRBV5-6	ASSLDALAGGRAKNIQY
-	TRBJ2-1	TRBV7-9	ASSSRDRAEVEQF
-	TRBJ2-3	TRBV30	AWKSATDTQY
-	TRBJ1-2	TRBV6-4	ASSVLGGSWDGYT
-	TRBJ1-2	TRBV30	ACGRDRNNYGYT
-	TRBJ1-2	TRBV7-2	ASSATKQVT
few	TRBJ1-1	TRBV2	ASHGQVNTEAF
few	TRBJ1-5	TRBV6-1	ASSVGGGKPQH
-	TRBJ1-2	TRBV12-1	ASSFRQDDGYT
-	TRBJ2-5	TRBV5-1	ASGGEAGWTQY
-	TRBJ2-7	TRBV9	ASSEGLAGGQGEQY
-	TRBJ1-1	TRBV7-9	ASSLGVRGTEAF
-	TRBJ1-5	TRBV7-9	ASSSGTGGINQPQH
-	TRBJ1-4	TRBV5-5	ASSRTGSREKLF
-	TRBJ1-2	TRBV2	ASNLDRTVYGYT
few	TRBJ2-1	TRBV6-5	ASRRGFQSYNEQF
-	TRBJ2-5	TRBV7-6	ASSSRGTKAETQY
-	TRBJ1-3	TRBV5-1	ASSLEGATFGNTIY
-	TRBJ2-7	TRBV6-1	ASSAGQGALEQY
-	TRBJ2-5	TRBV11-2	ASSPSRGTVQETQY